This is a list of T cell receptor beta chains from one sample in a study of cytomegalovirus exposure and HLA in healthy donors. TCRdb's copy holds only in-frame clones and misses some; the assay was immunoSEQ multiplex PCR. Of about 150,000 clones listed, roughly 74% were seen once; the top ten hold about 2.8%. The source material was PBMCs. These receptors all stem from a man younger than 35 in good health and CMV-seronegative. Both conserved end residues are trimmed from each CDR3. Expanded clones get a size class; other rows say once, few or many, or leave the size out.

once,TRBJ2-2,TRBV30,AWSHQPREPAGLAGESSTGELF
.,TRBJ2-5,TRBV6-1,ASSHIVAGQETQY
.,TRBJ1-2,TRBV6-6,ASSFGTGGNVGYT
once,TRBJ2-1,TRBV11-2,ASSPTTNHEQF
.,TRBJ2-1,TRBV7-2,ASSLAAYNEQF
.,TRBJ1-6,TRBV5-1,ASSAGTHNSPLH
.,TRBJ2-7,TRBV4-3,ASSQDLARGSSYEQY
.,TRBJ1-1,TRBV6-1,ASSEADAGVEAF
.,TRBJ1-4,TRBV19,ASSIQTGAPANEKLF
few,TRBJ2-7,TRBV6-1,ASSNSGGLRYEQY
few,TRBJ2-5,TRBV19,ATTTSGTQETQY
few,TRBJ1-4,TRBV15,ATSRPNRREKLF
.,TRBJ1-5,TRBV19,ASSIFGLQSNQPQH
.,TRBJ2-5,TRBV7-8,ASSFRGTQETQY
.,TRBJ2-1,TRBV11-2,ASERGGLYNEQF
few,TRBJ2-1,TRBV4-2,ASSQDLLAGTRRNEQF
.,TRBJ2-3,TRBV7-3,ASSGEGGRDTQY
.,TRBJ1-4,TRBV5-1,ASGQYATNEKLF
.,TRBJ2-4,TRBV6-6,ASLLGGRENIQY
.,TRBJ2-3,TRBV7-9,ASSSLGAPSTDTQY
.,TRBJ2-1,TRBV25-1,ASSELKTGKAYNEQF
.,TRBJ2-1,TRBV9,ASSVGGGGGNEQF
few,TRBJ2-6,TRBV5-1,ASSDGTSGANGLT
.,TRBJ2-1,TRBV19,ASSMGPWGGVDNEQF
.,TRBJ1-2,TRBV6-1,ASSQGQNYGCT
.,TRBJ1-1,TRBV4-1,ASSQYQTVLNTEAF
.,TRBJ2-2,TRBV27,ASSLYPLTDTGELF
.,TRBJ1-6,TRBV27,ASTSSMTAYNSPLH
.,TRBJ2-3,TRBV7-3,ASSLSDTQY
few,TRBJ1-1,TRBV7-9,ASSPAGLNTEAF
.,TRBJ2-2,TRBV18,ASSPREGRGTGELF
few,TRBJ2-7,TRBV9,ASSATLGGQGEQY
few,TRBJ1-1,TRBV14,ASSQVYRNTEAF
.,TRBJ1-2,TRBV9,ASSVDRGNYGYT
few,TRBJ1-5,TRBV19,ASSARDSLNQPQH
.,TRBJ1-2,TRBV5-1,ASSSPNTGDYGYT
.,TRBJ2-2,TRBV27,ASSFLSGGAGTGELF
once,TRBJ1-3,TRBV6-5,ASSYSEVGSGNTIY
few,TRBJ1-5,TRBV7-2,ASSSQGVMGQPQH
.,TRBJ2-5,TRBV10-2,ASSGDRGRETQY
.,TRBJ2-2,TRBV27,ASSFGTGYTGELF
.,TRBJ1-1,TRBV7-9,ASSLFDRVGTEAF
.,TRBJ2-5,TRBV10-3,AISESRGVKQETQY
.,TRBJ1-5,TRBV6-5,ASSYGRAGNQPQH
.,TRBJ2-2,TRBV5-1,ASSPYLNTGELF
.,TRBJ1-2,TRBV6-6,ASSYSGQPNYGYT